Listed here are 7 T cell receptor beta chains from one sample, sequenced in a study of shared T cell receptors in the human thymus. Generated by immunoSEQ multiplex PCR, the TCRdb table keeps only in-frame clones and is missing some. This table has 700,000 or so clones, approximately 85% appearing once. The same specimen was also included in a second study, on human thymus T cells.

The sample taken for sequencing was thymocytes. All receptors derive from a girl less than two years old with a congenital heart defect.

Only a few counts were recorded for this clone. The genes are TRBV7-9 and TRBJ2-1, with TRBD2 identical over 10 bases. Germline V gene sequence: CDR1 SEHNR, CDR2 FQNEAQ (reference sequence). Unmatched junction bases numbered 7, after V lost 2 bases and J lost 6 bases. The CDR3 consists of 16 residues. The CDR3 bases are TGTGCCAGCAGCTTACGTGAGCGGGGGGGCATCAATGAGCAGTTCTTC. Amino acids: CASSLRERGGINEQFF.

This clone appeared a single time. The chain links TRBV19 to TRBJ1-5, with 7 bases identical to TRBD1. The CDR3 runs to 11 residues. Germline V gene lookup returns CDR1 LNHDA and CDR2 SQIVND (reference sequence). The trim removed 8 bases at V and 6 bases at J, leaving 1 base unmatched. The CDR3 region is CASAGGQPQHF. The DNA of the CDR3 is TGTGCCAGTGCAGGGGGTCAGCCCCAGCATTTT. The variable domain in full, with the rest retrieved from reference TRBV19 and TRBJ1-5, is DGGITQSPKYLFRKEGQNVTLSCEQNLNHDAMYWYRQDPGQGLRLIYYSQIVNDFQKGDIAEGYSVSREKKESFPLTVTSAQKNPTAFYLCASAGGQPQHFGDGTRLSIL.

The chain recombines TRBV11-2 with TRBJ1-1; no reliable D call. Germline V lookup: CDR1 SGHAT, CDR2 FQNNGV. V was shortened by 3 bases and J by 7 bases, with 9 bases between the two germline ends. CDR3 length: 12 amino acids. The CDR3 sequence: CASSFDKIEAFF. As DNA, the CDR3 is TGTGCCAGCAGCTTTGACAAAATTGAAGCTTTCTTT.

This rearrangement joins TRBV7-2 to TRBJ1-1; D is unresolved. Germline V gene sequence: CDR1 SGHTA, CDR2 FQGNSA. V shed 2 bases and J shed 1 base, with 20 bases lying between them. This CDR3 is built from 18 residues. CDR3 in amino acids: CASSLNIRQARWNTEAFF. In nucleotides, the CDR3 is TGTGCCAGCAGCTTAAATATAAGGCAGGCCCGATGGAACACTGAAGCTTTCTTT.

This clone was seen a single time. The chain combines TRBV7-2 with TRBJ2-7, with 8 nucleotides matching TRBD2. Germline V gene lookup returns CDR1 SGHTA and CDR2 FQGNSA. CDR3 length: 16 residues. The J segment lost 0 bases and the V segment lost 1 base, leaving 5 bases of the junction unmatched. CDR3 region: CASSLDGGGSSYEQYF. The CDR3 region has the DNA TGTGCCAGCAGCTTAGATGGCGGGGGGAGCTCCTACGAGCAGTACTTC.

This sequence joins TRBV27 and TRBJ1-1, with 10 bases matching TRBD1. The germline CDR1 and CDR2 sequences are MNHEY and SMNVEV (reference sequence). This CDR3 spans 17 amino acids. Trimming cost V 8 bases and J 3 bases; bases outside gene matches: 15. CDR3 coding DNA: TGTGCCAGCCGACTCATGACAGGGGGCGCCGCGGACACTGAAGCTTTCTTT. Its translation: CASRLMTGGAADTEAFF.

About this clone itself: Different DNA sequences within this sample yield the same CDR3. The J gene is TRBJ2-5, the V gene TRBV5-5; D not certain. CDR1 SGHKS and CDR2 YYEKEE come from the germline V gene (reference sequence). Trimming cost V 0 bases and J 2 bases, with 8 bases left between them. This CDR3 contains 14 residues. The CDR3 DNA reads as TGTGCCAGCAGCTTGGTAGCCTCGCAAGAGACCCAGTACTTC. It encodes CASSLVASQETQYF. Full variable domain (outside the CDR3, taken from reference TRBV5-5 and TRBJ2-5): DAGVTQSPTHLIKTRGQQVTLRCSPISGHKSVSWYQQVLGQGPQFIFQYYEKEERGRGNFPDRFSARQFPNYSSELNVNALLLGDSALYLCASSLVASQETQYFGPGTRLLVL.